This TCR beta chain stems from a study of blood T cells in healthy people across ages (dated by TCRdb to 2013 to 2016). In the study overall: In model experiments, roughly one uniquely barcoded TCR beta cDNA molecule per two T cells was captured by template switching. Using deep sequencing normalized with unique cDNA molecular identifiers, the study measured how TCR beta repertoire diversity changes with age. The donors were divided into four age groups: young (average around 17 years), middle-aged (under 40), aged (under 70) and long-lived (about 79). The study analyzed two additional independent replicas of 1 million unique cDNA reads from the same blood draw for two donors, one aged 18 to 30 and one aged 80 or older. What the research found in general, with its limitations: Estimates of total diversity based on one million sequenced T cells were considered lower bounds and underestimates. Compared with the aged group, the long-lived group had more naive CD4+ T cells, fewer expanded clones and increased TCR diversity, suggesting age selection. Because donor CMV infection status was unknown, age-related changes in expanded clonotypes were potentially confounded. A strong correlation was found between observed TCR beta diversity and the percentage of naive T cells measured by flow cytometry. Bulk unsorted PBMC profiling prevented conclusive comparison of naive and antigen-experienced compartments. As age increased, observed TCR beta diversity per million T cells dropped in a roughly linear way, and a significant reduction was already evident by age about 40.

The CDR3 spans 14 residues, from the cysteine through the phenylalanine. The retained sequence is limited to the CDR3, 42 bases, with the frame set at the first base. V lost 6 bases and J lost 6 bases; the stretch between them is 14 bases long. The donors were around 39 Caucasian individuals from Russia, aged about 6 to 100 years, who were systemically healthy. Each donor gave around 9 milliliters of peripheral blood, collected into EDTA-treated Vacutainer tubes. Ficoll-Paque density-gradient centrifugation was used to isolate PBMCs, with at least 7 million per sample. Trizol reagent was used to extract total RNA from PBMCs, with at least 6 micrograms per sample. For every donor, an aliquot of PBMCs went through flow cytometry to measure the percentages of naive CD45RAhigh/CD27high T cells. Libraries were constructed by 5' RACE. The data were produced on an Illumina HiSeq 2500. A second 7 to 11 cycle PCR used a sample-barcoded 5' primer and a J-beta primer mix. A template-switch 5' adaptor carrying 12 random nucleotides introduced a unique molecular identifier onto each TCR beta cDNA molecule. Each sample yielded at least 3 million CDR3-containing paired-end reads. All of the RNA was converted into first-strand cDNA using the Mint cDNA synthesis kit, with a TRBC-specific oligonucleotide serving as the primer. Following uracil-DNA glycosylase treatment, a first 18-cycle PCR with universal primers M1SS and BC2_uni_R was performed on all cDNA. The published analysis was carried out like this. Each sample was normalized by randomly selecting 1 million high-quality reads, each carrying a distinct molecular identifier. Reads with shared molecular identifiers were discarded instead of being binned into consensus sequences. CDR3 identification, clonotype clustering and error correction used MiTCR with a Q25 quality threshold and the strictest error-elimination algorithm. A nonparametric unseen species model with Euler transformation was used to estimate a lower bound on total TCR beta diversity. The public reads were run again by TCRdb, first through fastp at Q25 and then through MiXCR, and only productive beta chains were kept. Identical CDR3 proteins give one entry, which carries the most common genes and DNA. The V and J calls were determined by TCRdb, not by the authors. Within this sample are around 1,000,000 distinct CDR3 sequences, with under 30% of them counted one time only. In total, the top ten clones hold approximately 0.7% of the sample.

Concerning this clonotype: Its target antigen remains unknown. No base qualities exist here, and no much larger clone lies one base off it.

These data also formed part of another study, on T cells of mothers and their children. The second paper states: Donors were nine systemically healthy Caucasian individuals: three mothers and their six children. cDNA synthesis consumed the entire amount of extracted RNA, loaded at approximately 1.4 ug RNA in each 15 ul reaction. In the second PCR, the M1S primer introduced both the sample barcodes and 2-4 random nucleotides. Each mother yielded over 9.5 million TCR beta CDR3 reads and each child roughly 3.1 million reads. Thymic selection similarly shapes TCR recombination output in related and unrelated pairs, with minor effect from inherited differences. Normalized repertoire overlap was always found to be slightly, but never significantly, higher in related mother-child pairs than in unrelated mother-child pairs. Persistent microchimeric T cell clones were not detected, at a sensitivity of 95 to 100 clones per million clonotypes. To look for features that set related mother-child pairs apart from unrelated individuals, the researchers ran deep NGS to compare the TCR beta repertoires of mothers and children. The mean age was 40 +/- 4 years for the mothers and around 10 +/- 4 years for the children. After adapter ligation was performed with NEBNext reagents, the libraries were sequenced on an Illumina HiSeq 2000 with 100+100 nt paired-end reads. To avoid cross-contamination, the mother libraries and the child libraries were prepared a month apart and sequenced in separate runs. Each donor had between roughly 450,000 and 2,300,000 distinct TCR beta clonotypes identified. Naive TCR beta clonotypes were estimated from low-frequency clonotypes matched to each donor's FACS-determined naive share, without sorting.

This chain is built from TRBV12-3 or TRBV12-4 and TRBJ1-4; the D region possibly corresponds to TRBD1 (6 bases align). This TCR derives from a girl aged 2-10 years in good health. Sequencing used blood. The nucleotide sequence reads TGTGCCAGCAGCAGAACAGGGATTTATGAAAAACTGTTTTTT. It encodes CASSRTGIYEKLFF.